This T cell receptor (beta chain) comes out of a study of blood T cell repertoires in COVID-19 (dated by TCRdb to about 2020). Broadly, across the study: Collaborator samples came from the United States, Italy and Spain and covered acute and convalescent phases of COVID-19. The material from the prospective study consisted of cDNA or gDNA derived from T cells, B-cell-depleted T cells, or PBMCs. Deeply sampled blood TCRbeta repertoires from subjects exposed to, actively infected with, or recovered from COVID-19 were included in the dataset. The repertoires were released in a freely available public database intended as a resource for research on the immune response to SARS-CoV-2. Samples were obtained from the ongoing ImmuneRACE study (first 160 participants) and from some 1,200 subjects provided by 6 global collaborators. Sample metadata almost always included a de-identified subject ID, COVID-19 status, age in years and sex. Where available, HLA class I and class II types were obtained from metadata supplied by the sample provider rather than from assay-based typing.

A word on this clone: What antigen it recognizes has not been identified. No per-base quality is available; no much larger clone lies one base away.

Each collaborating institution followed its own protocols to collect whole blood in K2EDTA tubes. For TCRbeta analysis, collaborator samples were shipped as frozen whole blood, as isolated PBMCs, or as DNA extracted from either sample type. Trimming costs V 6 bases and J 6 bases, and their ends lie 10 bases apart. CDR3 length: 12 amino acids, cysteine to phenylalanine. The retained sequence is limited to the CDR3, 36 bases, with the frame set at the first base. From a lookup of the germline V gene, CDR1 and CDR2 are SGHDN and FVKESK. The immunoSEQ Assay, a bias-controlled multiplex PCR, was used to amplify TCRbeta CDR3 regions from genomic DNA. The paper's data handling went like this. The number of nucleated cells in each sample was estimated by amplification of reference gene primers within the assay. To quantify the absolute abundance of each unique TCRbeta CDR3 rearrangement, sequence reads were collapsed and filtered. For each sample, productive Simpson clonality was calculated as the square root of Simpson's diversity index over productive rearrangements. TCRdb limited this immuneACCESS table to in-frame rearrangements with V and J called. A share of clones is missing; checked studies link under half to unresolved V genes, and the rest is unexplained. The D gene and trimming were derived from the DNA, and the V and J assignments and clone size from that table. In all, the sample holds approximately 190,000 clones, and under 85% of those were seen once. The ten most abundant clones make up around 6.3% of the sample.

The paper as a whole reports these results and caveats: The quantity of clinical and demographic metadata differed by source and by participant and was supplied without curation.

Material: peripheral blood. The receptor was derived from a woman in her forties with acute or convalescent COVID-19. The rearranged segments are TRBV14 and TRBJ2-3; no D gene call is confident. The nucleotide sequence reads as follows: TGTGCCAGCAGTCGGAGCTGGGATACGCAGTATTTT. It specifies CASSRSWDTQYF.